This TCR beta chain emerged from a study of blood T cell repertoires in COVID-19. Study as a whole: Whether acute or convalescent, the COVID-19 samples came from the United States, Italy and Spain. Sample material is recorded as cDNA or gDNA derived from T cells, B-cell-depleted T cells, or PBMCs.

V gave up 0 bases and J gave up 2 bases; unmatched junction bases: 2. The CDR3 runs to 15 residues. The germline V gene encodes CDR1 MNHEY and CDR2 SVGAGI. Study processing details: Counts of nucleated cells, estimated from reference gene primer amplification, were obtained. Sequenced by immunoSEQ multiplex PCR; TCRdb stores in-frame clones only, minus some. The V and J calls and clone size were taken over from that table, and D and trimming were inferred from the DNA. The sample yields roughly 150,000 clones, 70% to 85% seen once. The chain carries TRBV6-5 and TRBJ2-7, with 9 bases that match TRBD1. Material: peripheral blood. The TCR sequence derives from a man aged 55 to 70 who had recovered from COVID-19. The chain's CDR3 is CASSYSQGAPYEQYF. The DNA for the CDR3 is TGTGCCAGCAGTTACTCACAGGGGGCGCCCTACGAGCAGTACTTC.